This TCR beta chain was obtained from a study of T cells in Graves' hyperthyroidism and ophthalmopathy. Whole-study context: The initial diagnosis was the point when peripheral blood was collected, ahead of any treatment.

This clonotype was observed many times. What it binds is unknown. Ophthalmopathy patients showed a Clinical Activity Score of at least 3, NOSPECS grade of at least 4 and duration under 3 months. The PBMCs had their origin in 10 ml of fresh peripheral blood. Regions amplified from RNA transcripts were the TCR beta CDR3 regions. The HTBI primer set was used in a first-round RT-PCR of the TCR CDR3. TCRdb ran MiXCR on the multiplex PCR reads and lists one entry per CDR3 protein. The sample consists of about 520,000 distinct CDR3 sequences, 24% of them appearing once. CDR3 length equals 14 residues. V was cut by 7 bases and J by 2 bases, with 16 bases left in between. Germline V gene data show CDR1 as SGHRS and CDR2 as YFSETQ. Study-level findings and limits: Most thyroid clonotypes expanded above 0.001 appeared in blood too.

The sequenced material came from blood. This TCR was recovered from a woman in her thirties with Graves' ophthalmopathy. The chain carries TRBV5-1 and TRBJ2-7, with D perhaps being TRBD1 or TRBD2 (5 bases each). The CDR3 DNA is TGCGCCAGCGGTAGACTCGGGGCCACCTACGAGCAGTACTTC. Residues: CASGRLGATYEQYF.